The 10 T cell receptor beta chains given below trace back to one sample, sequenced in a study of T cells in Graves' hyperthyroidism and ophthalmopathy. From RNA transcripts, TCR beta CDR3 regions were amplified. Initially, a first-round RT-PCR of the TCR CDR3 employed the HTBI primer set. Using its own MiXCR run on the multiplex PCR reads, TCRdb lists one record per CDR3 protein. The data show 300,000 to 500,000 distinct CDR3 sequences, with around 15% seen just once and around 28% held by the top ten. Sequenced sample: blood. The receptors originated from a man aged 45-65 years with Graves' ophthalmopathy.

This clonotype was picked up many times. The gene calls are TRBV4-1 and TRBJ2-2, with 7 bases lining up with TRBD2. The CDR3 is 14 amino acids. Germline trimming cut 8 bases from V and 1 base from J; bases unmatched to any gene: 4. Germline CDR1 MGHRA, CDR2 YSYEKL. The CDR3 DNA follows: TGCGCCAGCCGACTAGCAGAGAACACCGGGGAGCTGTTTTTT. Its protein is CASRLAENTGELFF.

This clonotype has just a few counts. V is TRBV6-1 and J is TRBJ2-1; D is possibly TRBD2 (7 bases). Germline loops: CDR1 MNHNS, CDR2 SASEGT. V lost 7 bases and J 8 bases, leaving 18 bases between the germline ends. The CDR3 sequence is 14 residues long. The DNA for the CDR3 is TGTGCCAGCATCTACAAGGGGGGGTTCGATGAGCAGTTCTTC. It is translated as CASIYKGGFDEQFF.

The chain carries TRBV7-3 and TRBJ2-3; maybe TRBD2 (5 bases). Germline CDR1 is SGHTA and CDR2 is FQGTGA. The CDR3 has 16 residues. V dropped 1 base and J dropped 0 bases, with 11 bases sitting between them. CDR3 DNA: TGTGCCAGCAGCTTAAGTGCGGGTACTAGCACAGATACGCAGTATTTT. Translating gives CASSLSAGTSTDTQYF.

In its sample, this clonotype was seen many times. The CDR3: CAISPGDAPYEQYF. CDR3 in DNA: TGTGCCATCAGTCCAGGGGACGCTCCCTACGAGCAGTACTTC. The gene calls are TRBV10-3 and TRBJ2-7; D is perhaps TRBD1 (6 bases). Trimming stripped 5 bases from V and 2 bases from J, with 13 bases between. Germline V CDR1 and CDR2: ENHRY, SYGVKD. This CDR3 is 14 amino acids long.

This clonotype was recorded a few times. This sequence joins TRBV6-1 and TRBJ2-7; 7 bases map to TRBD1. The germline V gene has CDR1 MNHNS and CDR2 SASEGT. CDR3 size: 14 residues. V lost 5 bases to trimming and J lost 3 bases; unmatched junction nucleotides: 7. In DNA form, the CDR3 reads TGTGCCAGCAGTCCCGGGACAGTCAACTACGAGCAGTACTTC. Translation gives CASSPGTVNYEQYF.

V and J are TRBV5-1 and TRBJ1-2; D perhaps matches TRBD1 (6 bases). V was pared by 3 bases and J by 4 bases, with 13 bases between. Germline-derived CDR1 and CDR2 are SGHRS and YFSETQ. The CDR3 sequence is 14 residues long. The CDR3 spells CASSWGQGSYGYTF. The CDR3 coding sequence is TGCGCCAGCAGCTGGGGGCAGGGAAGCTATGGCTACACCTTC.

The CDR3 region has the DNA TGCAGCGTTGAAACAACCCGGGCCCCATACAATGAGCAGTTCTTC. It encodes CSVETTRAPYNEQFF. V is TRBV29-1 and J is TRBJ2-1; D unresolved. Trimming stripped 2 bases from V and 4 bases from J, with 15 bases between. Looked up from germline, CDR1 is SQVTM and CDR2 is ANQGSEA. The length of the CDR3 is 15 residues.

The chain uses TRBV20-1 and TRBJ2-7; 8 positions agree with TRBD1. V lost 3 bases, J lost 3 bases, and 13 bases stayed unmatched. Germline CDR1 and CDR2: DFQATT and SNEGSKA (reference sequence). The CDR3 consists of 16 residues. The DNA for the CDR3 is TGCAGTGCTAGCGACTTTCAGGGGGCGCGAAGCTACGAGCAGTACTTC. Protein: CSASDFQGARSYEQYF.

This clonotype has a count of ten or more. The V gene is TRBV3-1, the J gene TRBJ1-5; TRBD1 might be the D (6 bases). The CDR3 extends over 14 amino acids. V was cut by 3 bases and J by 6 bases, with 12 bases left in between. Per germline, CDR1 LGHDT and CDR2 YNNKEL (reference sequence). The CDR3 protein is CASSHRGGPQPQHF. The CDR3 bases are TGTGCCAGCAGCCATAGGGGGGGGCCTCAGCCCCAGCATTTT. Combining the CDR3 with reference TRBV3-1 and TRBJ1-5 gives the whole variable domain DTAVSQTPKYLVTQMGNDKSIKCEQNLGHDTMYWYKQDSKKFLKIMFSYNNKELIINETVPNRFSPKSPDKAHLNLHINSLELGDSAVYFCASSHRGGPQPQHFGDGTRLSIL.

Ten or more counts support this clonotype. For the CDR3, the DNA is TGCAGTGCCGAAGGGGGGGGGGTCTACAATGAGCAGTTCTTC. It yields the protein CSAEGGGVYNEQFF. The chain is built from TRBV20-1 and TRBJ2-1; the D gene is possibly TRBD2 (7 bases). In germline, CDR1 is DFQATT, CDR2 SNEGSKA (reference sequence). CDR3 length: 14 residues. V lost 6 bases and J lost 3, with 15 bases in between.